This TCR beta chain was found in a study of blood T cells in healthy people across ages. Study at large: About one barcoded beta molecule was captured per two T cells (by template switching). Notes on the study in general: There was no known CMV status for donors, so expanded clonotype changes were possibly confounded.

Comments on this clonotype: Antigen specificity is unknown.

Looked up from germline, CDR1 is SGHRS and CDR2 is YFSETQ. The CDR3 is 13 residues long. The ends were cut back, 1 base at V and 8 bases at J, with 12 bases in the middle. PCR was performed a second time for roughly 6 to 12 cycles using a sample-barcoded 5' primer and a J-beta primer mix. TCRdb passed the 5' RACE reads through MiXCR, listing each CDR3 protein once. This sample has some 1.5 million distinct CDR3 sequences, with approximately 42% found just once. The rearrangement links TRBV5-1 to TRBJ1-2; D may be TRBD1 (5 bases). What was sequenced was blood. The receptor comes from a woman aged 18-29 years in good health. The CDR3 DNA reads TGCGCCAGCAGCTTGACAGGACTATGGGGCTACACCTTC. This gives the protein CASSLTGLWGYTF.